This T cell receptor beta chain was sequenced during a study of T-cell memory formation after mild COVID-19. Study-level information: For the most part, TCR clusters were specific to one donor.

One entry per CDR3 protein, called by TCRdb with MiXCR from the 5' RACE reads. The repertoire holds a few hundred thousand distinct CDR3 sequences, with 20% to 25% as singletons. The V end was cut by 3 bases, the J end by 0 bases, with 7 bases between. This CDR3 spans 14 amino acids. Germline V CDR1 and CDR2: KGHDR, SFDVKD. The sequence derives from an adult woman who had mild COVID-19 (a few samples of this study predate the infection). Cell type and time point are not known. Source material: PBMCs or a T cell subset sorted from them (not recorded which). The chain joins TRBV24-1 to TRBJ1-1; D might be TRBD1 (5 bases). CDR3 protein: CATSDGTVNTEAFF. DNA of the CDR3: TGTGCCACCAGTGATGGGACGGTGAACACTGAAGCTTTCTTT.